The entry below describes one T cell receptor (beta chain). It lacks a known antigen. Per-base qualities were not stored, and no clone one base away is much larger. For deep sequencing of PBMC libraries, mostly 450 to 600 ng of input genomic DNA was used, and six replicates were run per sample. TCRbeta libraries were prepared with the immunoSEQ hsTCRbeta kit according to the manufacturer's instructions. The finished libraries were brought together in one pool at 2.5 to 3 nM, which was then read using an Illumina NovaSeq 6000 S4 flow cell. Turning to the authors' computational methods: Raw data preprocessing and quality control were performed with the immunoSEQ Analyzer. The analysis was restricted to productive rearrangements, with each unique CDR3 amino acid sequence defining a clonotype. Repertoire clonality was estimated as the Gini-Simpson index, which was calculated using the R package tcR. Student's t test was used to compare Gini indices, while Pearson correlation assessed associations with tumor size change. TCRdb holds this immuneACCESS table with in-frame rearrangements only. Some clones are missing; in checked studies, unresolved V genes explain under half, and the rest has no known cause. That table furnishes V, J and clone size, whereas the DNA furnished D and trimming. The sample records over 65,000 clones, 86% of which are singletons. Around 2.7% of the sample belongs to the ten largest clones.

Interpreted using the paper, the time point label stands for: after neoadjuvant nivolumab, at surgical resection. Patients were newly diagnosed with stage II-IVA oral cavity squamous cell carcinoma and had received no prior systemic or radiation treatment. Everyone in the cohort had locally advanced, HPV-negative oral cavity squamous cell carcinoma. Peripheral blood mononuclear cells were analyzed directly, without maintenance or expansion in culture. The samples were obtained from a longitudinal correlative study of a single-arm phase II trial testing neoadjuvant nivolumab in oral cavity squamous cell carcinoma. Subject-matched pre- and post-treatment PBMCs and tumors from three responders and three non-responders underwent genomic DNA-based TCRbeta sequencing. Peripheral blood mononuclear cells were collected before nivolumab treatment and again after treatment, at the time of surgery. The Maxwell RSC DNA from Cells kit was used to extract genomic DNA from PBMCs.

Per the germline V gene (reference sequence), LNHDA is the CDR1 and SQIVND is the CDR2. The V end loses 4 bases and the J end loses 0 bases, and a stretch of 14 bases separates them. The CDR3 runs 16 amino acids, cysteine and phenylalanine included. Left in the record is the CDR3 DNA by itself, 48 bases read in frame from the first base. The entry originates in a study of neoadjuvant anti-PD-1 for oral cavity cancer (dated by TCRdb to about 2021). For context, the study as a whole: Before curative-intent surgical resection, most patients were given three to four biweekly doses of nivolumab at 3 mg/kg. Patients who did not progress were given a fourth nivolumab dose at about day 43 and had definitive surgical resection on days 50-56. Responders were defined as patients with complete response, partial response or stable disease by RECIST 1.1; non-responders were defined as patients with progression. There were roughly 11 patients in the parent correlative cohort, and the response rate was less than 40%.

What the study reported, not specific to this receptor: TCR analyses included only a few patients per response group, and the authors called for larger cohorts for validation. Higher pretreatment blood Treg/Th17 ratios correlated with higher pretreatment blood TCRbeta clonality and lower post-treatment tumor TCRbeta clonality. After neoadjuvant nivolumab, T cell clonality (Gini index) in PBMCs was significantly higher in non-responders than in responders.

The sample in question was PBMCs, obtained after nivolumab (anti-PD-1) treatment. The chain is encoded by TRBV19 joined to TRBJ2-3; a tentative D match to TRBD1 spans 6 bases. This clonotype was obtained from a person between 40 and 85 years old with oral cavity squamous cell carcinoma. The bases read TGTGCCAGTAGTACTTGGGGGCGAGGGAGCACAGATACGCAGTATTTT. This codes for CASSTWGRGSTDTQYF.